The T cell receptor beta chain under discussion was sequenced for a study of cytomegalovirus exposure and HLA in healthy donors. Study-wide findings and caveats: In a later analysis, productive TCRs from donors in an Asian-associated ancestry cluster reportedly carried fewer N-insertions than the cohort mean.

PCR employed 60 Vbeta and 13 Jbeta primers. Here immunoSEQ multiplex PCR was the method, and the copy in TCRdb shows in-frame clones only, minus some. The sample totals under 200,000 clones; its top ten clones hold around 6%. CDR3 size: 13 residues. The ends were cut back, 0 bases at V and 1 base at J, with 4 bases in the middle. Germline V gene data show CDR1 as SGHRS and CDR2 as YFSETQ. In regard to this clone: The antigen remains unidentified.

What was sequenced was PBMCs. This TCR derives from a man under 40 in good health and CMV-seronegative. The chain combines TRBV5-1 with TRBJ1-1, with D hard to call. In DNA form, the CDR3 reads TGCGCCAGCAGCTTGGACACGAACACTGAAGCTTTCTTT. It encodes CASSLDTNTEAFF.